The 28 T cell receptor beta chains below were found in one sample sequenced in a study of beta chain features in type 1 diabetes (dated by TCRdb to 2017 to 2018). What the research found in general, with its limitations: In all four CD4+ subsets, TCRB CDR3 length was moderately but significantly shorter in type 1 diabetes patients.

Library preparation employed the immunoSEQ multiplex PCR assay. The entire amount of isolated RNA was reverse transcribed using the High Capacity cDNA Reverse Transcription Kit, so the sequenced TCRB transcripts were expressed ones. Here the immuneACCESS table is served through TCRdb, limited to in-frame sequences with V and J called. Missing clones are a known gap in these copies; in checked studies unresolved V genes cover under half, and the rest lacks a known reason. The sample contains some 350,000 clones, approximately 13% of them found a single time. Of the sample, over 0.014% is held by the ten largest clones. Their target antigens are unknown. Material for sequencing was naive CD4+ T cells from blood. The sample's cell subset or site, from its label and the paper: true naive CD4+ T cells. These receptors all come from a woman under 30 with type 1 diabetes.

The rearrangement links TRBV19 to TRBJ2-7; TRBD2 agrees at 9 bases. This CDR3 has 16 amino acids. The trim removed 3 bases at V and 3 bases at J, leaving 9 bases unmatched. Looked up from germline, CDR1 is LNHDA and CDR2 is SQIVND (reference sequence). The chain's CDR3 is CASSMFGAGGRYEQYV. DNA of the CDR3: TGTGCCAGTAGTATGTTTGGAGCGGGAGGTCGCTACGAGCAGTACGTC.

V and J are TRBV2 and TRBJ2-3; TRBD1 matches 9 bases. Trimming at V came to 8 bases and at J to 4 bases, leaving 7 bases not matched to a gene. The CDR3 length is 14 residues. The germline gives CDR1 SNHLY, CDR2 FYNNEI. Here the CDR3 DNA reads TGTGCCAGCGCGGGACAGGGAGCGGCAGATACGCAGTATTTT. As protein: CASAGQGAADTQYF.

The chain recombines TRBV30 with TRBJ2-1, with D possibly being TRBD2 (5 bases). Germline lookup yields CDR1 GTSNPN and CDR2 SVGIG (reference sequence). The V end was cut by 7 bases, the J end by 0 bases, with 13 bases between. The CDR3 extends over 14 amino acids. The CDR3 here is CASTSGHSYNEQFF. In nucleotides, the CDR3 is TGTGCCTCCACGAGCGGTCACTCCTACAATGAGCAGTTCTTC.

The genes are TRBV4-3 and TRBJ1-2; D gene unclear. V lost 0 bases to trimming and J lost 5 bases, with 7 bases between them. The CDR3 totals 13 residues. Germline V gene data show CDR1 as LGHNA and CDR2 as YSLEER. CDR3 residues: CASSQDREYGYTF. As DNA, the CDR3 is TGCGCCAGCAGCCAAGATCGAGAATATGGCTACACCTTC.

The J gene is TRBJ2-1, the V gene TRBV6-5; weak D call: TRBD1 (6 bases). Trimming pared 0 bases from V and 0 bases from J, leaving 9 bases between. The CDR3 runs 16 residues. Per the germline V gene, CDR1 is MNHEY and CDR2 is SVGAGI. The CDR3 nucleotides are TGTGCCAGCAGTTACTCGGGGGCCTACTCCTACAATGAGCAGTTCTTC. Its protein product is CASSYSGAYSYNEQFF.

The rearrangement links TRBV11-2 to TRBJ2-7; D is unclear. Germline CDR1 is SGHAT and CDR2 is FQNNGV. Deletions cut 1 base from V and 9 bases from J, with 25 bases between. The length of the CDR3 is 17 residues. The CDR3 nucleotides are TGTGCCAGCAGCTTAGTATGGCAGGTTAAACCCTTGGAACGGCAGTACTTC. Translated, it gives CASSLVWQVKPLERQYF.

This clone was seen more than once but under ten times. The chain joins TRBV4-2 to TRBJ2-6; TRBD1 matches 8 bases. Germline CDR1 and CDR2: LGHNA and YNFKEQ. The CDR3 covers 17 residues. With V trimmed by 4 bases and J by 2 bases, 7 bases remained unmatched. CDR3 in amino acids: CASSPGRGRTGANVLTF. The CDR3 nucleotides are TGTGCCAGCAGCCCAGGCAGGGGGCGAACTGGGGCCAACGTCCTGACTTTC.

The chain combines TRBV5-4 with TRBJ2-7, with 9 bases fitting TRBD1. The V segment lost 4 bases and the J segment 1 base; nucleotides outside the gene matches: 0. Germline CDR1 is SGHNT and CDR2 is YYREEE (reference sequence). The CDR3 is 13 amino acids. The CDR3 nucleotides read TGTGCCAGCAGCGGGACAGGGTCCTACGAGCAGTACTTC. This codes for CASSGTGSYEQYF.

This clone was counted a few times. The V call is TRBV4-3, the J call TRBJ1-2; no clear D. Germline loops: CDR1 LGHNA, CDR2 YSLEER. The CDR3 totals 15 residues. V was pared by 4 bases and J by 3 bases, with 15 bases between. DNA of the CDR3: TGCGCCAGCAGCCCATCACCCCCAGATGACTATGGCTACACCTTC. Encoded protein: CASSPSPPDDYGYTF.

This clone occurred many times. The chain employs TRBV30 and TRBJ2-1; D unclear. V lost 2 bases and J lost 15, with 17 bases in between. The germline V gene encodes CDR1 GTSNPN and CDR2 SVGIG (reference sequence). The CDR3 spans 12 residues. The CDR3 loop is CAWSRTFTAPFF. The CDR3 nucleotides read TGTGCCTGGAGTCGTACGTTCACAGCCCCGTTCTTC.

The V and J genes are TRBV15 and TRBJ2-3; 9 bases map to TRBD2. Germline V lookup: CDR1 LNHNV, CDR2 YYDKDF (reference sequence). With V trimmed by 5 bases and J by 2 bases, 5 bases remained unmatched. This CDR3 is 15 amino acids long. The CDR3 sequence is CATSYSGSPTDTQYF. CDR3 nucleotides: TGTGCCACCAGCTATAGCGGGAGCCCCACAGATACGCAGTATTTT.

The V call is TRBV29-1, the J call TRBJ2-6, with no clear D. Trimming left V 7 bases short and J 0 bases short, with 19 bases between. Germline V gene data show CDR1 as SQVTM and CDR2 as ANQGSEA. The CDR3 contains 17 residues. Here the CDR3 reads CSGLGLDRNSGANVLTF. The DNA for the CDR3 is TGCAGCGGACTTGGCCTTGACCGGAACTCTGGGGCCAACGTCCTGACTTTC.

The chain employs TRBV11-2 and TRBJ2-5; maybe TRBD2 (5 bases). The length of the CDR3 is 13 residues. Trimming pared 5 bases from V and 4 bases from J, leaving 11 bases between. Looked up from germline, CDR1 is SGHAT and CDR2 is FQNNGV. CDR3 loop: CASSPSNPETQYF. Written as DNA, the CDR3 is TGTGCCAGCAGCCCTAGCAACCCAGAGACCCAGTACTTC. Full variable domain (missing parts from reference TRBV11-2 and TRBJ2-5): EAGVAQSPRYKIIEKRQSVAFWCNPISGHATLYWYQQILGQGPKLLIQFQNNGVVDDSQLPKDRFSAERLKGVDSTLKIQPAKLEDSAVYLCASSPSNPETQYFGPGTRLLVL.

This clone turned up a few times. CDR3 DNA: TGTGCCTGGAGGTCCCCAGCGGGTAGCTCCTACGAGCAGTACTTC. Its protein is CAWRSPAGSSYEQYF. V usage is TRBV30 and J usage is TRBJ2-7; possibly TRBD2 for D (6 bases). This CDR3 region has 15 residues. Germline CDR1 and CDR2: GTSNPN and SVGIG (reference sequence). Trimming shortened V by 3 bases and J by 0 bases, and 15 bases separated the two germline ends.

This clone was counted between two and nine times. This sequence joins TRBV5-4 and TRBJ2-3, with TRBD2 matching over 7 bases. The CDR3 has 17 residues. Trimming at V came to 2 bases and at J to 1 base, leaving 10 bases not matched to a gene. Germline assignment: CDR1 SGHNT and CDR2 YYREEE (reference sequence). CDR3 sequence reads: CASSFGGTAGGTDTQYF. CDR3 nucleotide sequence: TGTGCCAGCAGCTTTGGCGGGACGGCGGGGGGCACAGATACGCAGTATTTT.

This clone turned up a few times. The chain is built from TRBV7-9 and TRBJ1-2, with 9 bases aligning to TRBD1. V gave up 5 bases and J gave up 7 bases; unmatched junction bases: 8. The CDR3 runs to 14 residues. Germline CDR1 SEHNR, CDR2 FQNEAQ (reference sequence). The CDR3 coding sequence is TGTGCCAGCAGCCTGGACCGGGACAGGGTTGGCTACACCTTC. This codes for CASSLDRDRVGYTF.

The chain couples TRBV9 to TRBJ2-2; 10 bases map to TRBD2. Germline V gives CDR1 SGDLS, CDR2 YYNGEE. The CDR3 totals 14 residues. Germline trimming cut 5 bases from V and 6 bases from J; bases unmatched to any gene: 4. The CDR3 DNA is TGTGCCAGCAGGAGCGGGAGGGCCTCCGGGGAGCTGTTTTTT. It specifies CASRSGRASGELFF.

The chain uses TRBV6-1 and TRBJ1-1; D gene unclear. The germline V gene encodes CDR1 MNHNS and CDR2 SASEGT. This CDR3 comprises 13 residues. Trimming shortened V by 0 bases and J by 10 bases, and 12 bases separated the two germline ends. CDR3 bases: TGTGCCAGCAGTGAAGCGGCACCCTCTAGAGCTTTCTTT. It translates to CASSEAAPSRAFF.

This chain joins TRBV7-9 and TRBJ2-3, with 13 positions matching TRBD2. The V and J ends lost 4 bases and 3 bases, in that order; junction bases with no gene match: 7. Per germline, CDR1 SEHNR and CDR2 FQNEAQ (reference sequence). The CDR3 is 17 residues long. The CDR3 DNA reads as TGTGCCAGCAGCTACGCCGGGACTAGCGGGAAAACAGATACGCAGTATTTT. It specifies CASSYAGTSGKTDTQYF.

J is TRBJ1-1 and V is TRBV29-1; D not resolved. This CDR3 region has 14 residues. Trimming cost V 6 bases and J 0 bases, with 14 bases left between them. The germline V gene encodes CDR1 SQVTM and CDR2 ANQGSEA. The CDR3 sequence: CSVLETPMNTEAFF. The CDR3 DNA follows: TGCAGCGTCTTAGAAACTCCTATGAACACTGAAGCTTTCTTT.

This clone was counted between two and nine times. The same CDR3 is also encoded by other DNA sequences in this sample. The DNA of the CDR3 is TGTGCCAGCAGCCCACGGACAGGGGCGAACACTGAAGCTTTCTTT. Protein: CASSPRTGANTEAFF. The rearrangement links TRBV7-2 to TRBJ1-1, with 9 bases identical to TRBD1. CDR3 size: 15 residues. With V trimmed by 5 bases and J by 1 base, 5 bases remained unmatched. The V gene's germline CDR1 is SGHTA and CDR2 FQGNSA.

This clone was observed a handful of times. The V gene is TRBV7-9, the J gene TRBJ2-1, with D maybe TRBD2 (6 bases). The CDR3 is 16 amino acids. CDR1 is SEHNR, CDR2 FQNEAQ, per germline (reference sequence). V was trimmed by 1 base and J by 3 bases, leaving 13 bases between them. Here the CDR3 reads CASSLVPLGGYNEQFF. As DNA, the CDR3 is TGTGCCAGCAGCTTAGTCCCATTGGGGGGCTACAATGAGCAGTTCTTC.

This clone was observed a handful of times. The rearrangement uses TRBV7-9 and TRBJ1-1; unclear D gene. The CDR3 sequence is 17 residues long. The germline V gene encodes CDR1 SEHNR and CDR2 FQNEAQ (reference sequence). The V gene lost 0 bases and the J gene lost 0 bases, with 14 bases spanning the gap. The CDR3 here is CASSLALRQVMNTEAFF. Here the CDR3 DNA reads TGTGCCAGCAGCTTAGCCCTCCGACAAGTCATGAACACTGAAGCTTTCTTT. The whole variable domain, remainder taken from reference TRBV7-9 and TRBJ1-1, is DTGVSQNPRHKITKRGQNVTFRCDPISEHNRLYWYRQTLGQGPEFLTYFQNEAQLEKSRLLSDRFSAERPKGSFSTLEIQRTEQGDSAMYLCASSLALRQVMNTEAFFGQGTRLTVV.

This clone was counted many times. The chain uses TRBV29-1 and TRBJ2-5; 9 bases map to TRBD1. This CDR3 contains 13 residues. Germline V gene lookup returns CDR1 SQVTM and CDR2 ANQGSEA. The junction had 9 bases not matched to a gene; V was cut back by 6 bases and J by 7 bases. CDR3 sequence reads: CSVPGQGFGTQYF. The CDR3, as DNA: TGCAGCGTCCCGGGACAGGGCTTTGGGACCCAGTACTTC.

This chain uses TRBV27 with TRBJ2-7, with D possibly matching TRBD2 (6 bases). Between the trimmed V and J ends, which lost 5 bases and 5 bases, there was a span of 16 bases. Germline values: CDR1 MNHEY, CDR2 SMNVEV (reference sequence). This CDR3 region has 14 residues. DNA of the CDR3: TGTGCCAGCAGTCGAGGAGGGTTGGGCCACGAGCAGTACTTC. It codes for CASSRGGLGHEQYF.

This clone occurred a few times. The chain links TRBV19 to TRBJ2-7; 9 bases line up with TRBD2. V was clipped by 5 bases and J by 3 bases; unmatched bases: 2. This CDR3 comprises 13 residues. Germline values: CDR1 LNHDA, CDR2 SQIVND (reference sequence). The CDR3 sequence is CASSSSGVYEQYF. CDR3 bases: TGTGCCAGTAGTTCTAGCGGGGTCTACGAGCAGTACTTC.

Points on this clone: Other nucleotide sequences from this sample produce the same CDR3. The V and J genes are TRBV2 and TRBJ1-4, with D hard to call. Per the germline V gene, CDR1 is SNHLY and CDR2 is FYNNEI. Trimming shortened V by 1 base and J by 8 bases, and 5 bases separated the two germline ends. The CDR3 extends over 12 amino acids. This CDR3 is CASSEVREKLFF. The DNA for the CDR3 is TGTGCCAGCAGTGAAGTTCGGGAAAAACTGTTTTTT.

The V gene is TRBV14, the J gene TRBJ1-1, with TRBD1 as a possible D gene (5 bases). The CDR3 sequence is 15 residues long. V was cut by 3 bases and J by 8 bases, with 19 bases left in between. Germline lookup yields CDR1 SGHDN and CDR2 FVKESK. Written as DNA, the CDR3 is TGTGCCAGCAGCCAGATGGGGCGTCCTGGGTTGGAAGCTTTCTTT. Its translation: CASSQMGRPGLEAFF. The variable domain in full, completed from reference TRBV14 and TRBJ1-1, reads EAGVTQFPSHSVIEKGQTVTLRCDPISGHDNLYWYRRVMGKEIKFLLHFVKESKQDESGMPNNRFLAERTGGTYSTLKVQPAELEDSGVYFCASSQMGRPGLEAFFGQGTRLTVV.